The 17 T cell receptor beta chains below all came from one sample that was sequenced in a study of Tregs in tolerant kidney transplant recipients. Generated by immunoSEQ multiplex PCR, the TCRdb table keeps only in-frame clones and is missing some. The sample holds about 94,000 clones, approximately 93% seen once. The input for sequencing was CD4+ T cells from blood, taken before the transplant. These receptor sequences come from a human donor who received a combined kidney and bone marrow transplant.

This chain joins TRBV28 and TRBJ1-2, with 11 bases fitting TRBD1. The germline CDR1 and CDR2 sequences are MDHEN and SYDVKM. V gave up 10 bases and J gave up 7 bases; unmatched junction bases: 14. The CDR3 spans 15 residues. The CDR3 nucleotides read TGTGCCACGGACAGGGGGCTCTTCGGGGCGCGTGGCTACACCTTC. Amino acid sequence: CATDRGLFGARGYTF.

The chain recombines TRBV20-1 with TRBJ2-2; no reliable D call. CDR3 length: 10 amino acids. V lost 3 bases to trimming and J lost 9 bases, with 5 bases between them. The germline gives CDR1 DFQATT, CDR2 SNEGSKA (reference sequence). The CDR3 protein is CSARGRELFF. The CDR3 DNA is TGCAGTGCTAGGGGCCGGGAGCTGTTTTTT.

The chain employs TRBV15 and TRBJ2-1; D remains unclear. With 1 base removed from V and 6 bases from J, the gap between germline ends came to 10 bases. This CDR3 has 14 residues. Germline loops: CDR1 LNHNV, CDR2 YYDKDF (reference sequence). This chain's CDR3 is CATSRVVGPNEQFF. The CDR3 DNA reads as TGTGCCACCAGCAGAGTCGTTGGCCCCAATGAGCAGTTCTTC.

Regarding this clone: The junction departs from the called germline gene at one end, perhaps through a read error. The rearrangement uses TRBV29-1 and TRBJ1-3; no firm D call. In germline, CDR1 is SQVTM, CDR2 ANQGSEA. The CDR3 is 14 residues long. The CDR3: CSVEGGYSGNTIYF. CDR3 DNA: TGCAGCGTCGAAGGAGGTTACTCTGGAAACACCATATATTTT.

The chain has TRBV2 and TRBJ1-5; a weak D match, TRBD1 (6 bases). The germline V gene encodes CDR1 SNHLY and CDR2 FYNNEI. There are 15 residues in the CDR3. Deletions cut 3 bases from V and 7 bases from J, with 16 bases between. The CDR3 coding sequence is TGTGCCAGCAGTGATAGAGGGCAGGGGACCCAGCCCCAGCATTTT. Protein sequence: CASSDRGQGTQPQHF.

The CDR3 DNA reads as TGTGCCAGCAGTTACCGGACAGCCAACACCGGGGAGCTGTTTTTT. Translating gives CASSYRTANTGELFF. V and J are TRBV7-8 and TRBJ2-2; TRBD1 might be the D (6 bases). V lost 6 bases to trimming and J lost 2 bases, with 13 bases between them. CDR3 size: 15 residues. Germline CDR1 reads SGHVS; CDR2 reads FQNEAQ. Full variable domain (outside the CDR3, taken from reference TRBV7-8 and TRBJ2-2): GAGVSQSPRYKVAKRGQDVALRCDPISGHVSLFWYQQALGQGPEFLTYFQNEAQLDKSGLPSDRFFAERPEGSVSTLKIQRTQQEDSAVYLCASSYRTANTGELFFGEGSRLTVL.

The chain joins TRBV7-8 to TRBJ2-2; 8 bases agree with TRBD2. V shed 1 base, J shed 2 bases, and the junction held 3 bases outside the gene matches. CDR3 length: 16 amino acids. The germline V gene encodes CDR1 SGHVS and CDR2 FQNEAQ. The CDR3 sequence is CASSLVAGGNTGELFF. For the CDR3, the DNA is TGTGCCAGCAGCTTAGTTGCGGGGGGTAACACCGGGGAGCTGTTTTTT.

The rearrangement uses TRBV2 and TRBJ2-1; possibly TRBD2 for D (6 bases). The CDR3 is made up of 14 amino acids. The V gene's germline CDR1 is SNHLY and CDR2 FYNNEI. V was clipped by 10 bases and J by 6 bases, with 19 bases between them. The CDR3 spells CATARDGFLNEQFF. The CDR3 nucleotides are TGTGCCACCGCGCGGGACGGCTTCCTCAATGAGCAGTTCTTC. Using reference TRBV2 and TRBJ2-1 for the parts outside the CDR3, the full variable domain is EPEVTQTPSHQVTQMGQEVILRCVPISNHLYFYWYRQILGQKVEFLVSFYNNEISEKSEIFDDQFSVERPDGSNFTLKIRSTKLEDSAMYFCATARDGFLNEQFFGPGTRLTVL.

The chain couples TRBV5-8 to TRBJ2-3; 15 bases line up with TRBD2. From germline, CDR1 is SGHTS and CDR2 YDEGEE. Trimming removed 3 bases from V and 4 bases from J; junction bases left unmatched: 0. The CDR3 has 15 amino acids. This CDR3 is CASSWTSGRADTQYF. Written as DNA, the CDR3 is TGTGCCAGCAGCTGGACTAGCGGGAGGGCAGATACGCAGTATTTT.

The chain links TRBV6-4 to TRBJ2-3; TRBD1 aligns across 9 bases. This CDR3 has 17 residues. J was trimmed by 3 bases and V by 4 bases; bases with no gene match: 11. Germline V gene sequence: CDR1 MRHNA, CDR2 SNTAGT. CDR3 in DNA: TGTGCCAGCAGTGTCGGCGACAGGGGGAAGGTGACAGATACGCAGTATTTT. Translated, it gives CASSVGDRGKVTDTQYF.

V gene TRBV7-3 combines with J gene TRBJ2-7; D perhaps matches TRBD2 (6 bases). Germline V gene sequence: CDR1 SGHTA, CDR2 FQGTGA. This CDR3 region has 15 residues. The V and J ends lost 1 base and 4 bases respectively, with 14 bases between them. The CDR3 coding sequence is TGTGCCAGCAGCTTAAATGGCGGGACTTTGTACGAGCAGTACTTC. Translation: CASSLNGGTLYEQYF.

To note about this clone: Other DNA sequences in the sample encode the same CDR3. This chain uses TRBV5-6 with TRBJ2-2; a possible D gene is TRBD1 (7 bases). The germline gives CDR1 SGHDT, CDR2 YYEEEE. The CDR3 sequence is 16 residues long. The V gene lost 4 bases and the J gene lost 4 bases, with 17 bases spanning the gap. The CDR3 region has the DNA TGTGCCAGCAGCCACCGGGGGACAGACTTCACCGGGGAGCTGTTTTTT. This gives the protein CASSHRGTDFTGELFF.

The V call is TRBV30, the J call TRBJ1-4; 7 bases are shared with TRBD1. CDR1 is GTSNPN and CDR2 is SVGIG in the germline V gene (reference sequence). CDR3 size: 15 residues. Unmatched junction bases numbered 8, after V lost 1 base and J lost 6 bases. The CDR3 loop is CAWSDLQGSYEKLFF. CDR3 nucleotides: TGTGCCTGGAGTGATCTACAGGGGTCGTATGAAAAACTGTTTTTT.

CDR3 bases: TGTGCCAGCAGCTTAGCCGCCGGACAGTCCTACGAGCAGTACTTC. This gives the protein CASSLAAGQSYEQYF. This sequence joins TRBV7-7 and TRBJ2-7; tentative D call: TRBD1 (6 bases). V gave up 0 bases and J gave up 1 base, with 10 bases separating them. The CDR3 runs to 15 residues. The germline V gene encodes CDR1 SSHAT and CDR2 FNYEAQ (reference sequence).

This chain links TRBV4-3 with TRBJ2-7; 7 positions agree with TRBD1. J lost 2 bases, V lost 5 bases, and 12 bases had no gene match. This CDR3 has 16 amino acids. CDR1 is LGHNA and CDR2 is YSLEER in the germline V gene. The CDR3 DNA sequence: TGCGCCAGCAGCAGAAGGAGCCGACAGGGTCCCTACGAGCAGTACTTC. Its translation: CASSRRSRQGPYEQYF.

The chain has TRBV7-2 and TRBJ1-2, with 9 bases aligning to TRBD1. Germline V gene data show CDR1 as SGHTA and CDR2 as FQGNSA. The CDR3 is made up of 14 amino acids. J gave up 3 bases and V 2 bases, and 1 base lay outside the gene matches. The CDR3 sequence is CASSLTGGYYGYTF. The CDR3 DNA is TGTGCCAGCAGCTTAACAGGGGGCTACTATGGCTACACCTTC.

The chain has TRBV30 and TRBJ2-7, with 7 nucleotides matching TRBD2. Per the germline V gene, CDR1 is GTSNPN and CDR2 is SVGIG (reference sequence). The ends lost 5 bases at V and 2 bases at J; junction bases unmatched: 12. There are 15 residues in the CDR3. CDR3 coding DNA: TGTGCCTGGGGGGAGGGACCTTACCAGCCCTACGAGCAGTACTTC. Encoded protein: CAWGEGPYQPYEQYF.